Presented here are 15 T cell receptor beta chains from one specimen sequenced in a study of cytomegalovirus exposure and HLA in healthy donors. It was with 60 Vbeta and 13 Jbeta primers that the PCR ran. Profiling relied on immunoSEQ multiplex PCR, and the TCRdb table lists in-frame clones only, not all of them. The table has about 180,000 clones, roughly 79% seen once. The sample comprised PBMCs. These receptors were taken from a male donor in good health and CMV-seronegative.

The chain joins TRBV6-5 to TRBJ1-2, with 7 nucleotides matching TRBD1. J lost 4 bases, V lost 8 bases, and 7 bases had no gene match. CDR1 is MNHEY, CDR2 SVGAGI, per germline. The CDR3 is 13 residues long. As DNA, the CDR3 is TGTGCCAGCCAGACAGGGATGTCCTATGGCTACACCTTC. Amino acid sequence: CASQTGMSYGYTF.

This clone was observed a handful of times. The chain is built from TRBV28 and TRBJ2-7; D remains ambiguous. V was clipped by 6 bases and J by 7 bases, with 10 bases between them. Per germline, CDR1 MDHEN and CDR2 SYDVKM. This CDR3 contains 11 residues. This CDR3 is CASSPRVEQYF. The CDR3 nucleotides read TGTGCCAGCAGCCCCCGGGTAGAGCAGTACTTC.

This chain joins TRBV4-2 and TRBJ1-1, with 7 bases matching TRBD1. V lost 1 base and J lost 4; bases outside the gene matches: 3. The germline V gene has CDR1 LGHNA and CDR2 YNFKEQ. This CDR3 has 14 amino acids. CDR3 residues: CASSQGHRGTEAFF. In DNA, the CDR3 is TGTGCCAGCAGCCAAGGACACAGGGGCACTGAAGCTTTCTTT.

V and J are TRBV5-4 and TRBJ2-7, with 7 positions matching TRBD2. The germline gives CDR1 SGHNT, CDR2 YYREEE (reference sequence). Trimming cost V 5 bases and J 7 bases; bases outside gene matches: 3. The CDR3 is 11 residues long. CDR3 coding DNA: TGTGCCAGCAGTCCGGGAGGAGAGCAGTACTTC. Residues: CASSPGGEQYF.

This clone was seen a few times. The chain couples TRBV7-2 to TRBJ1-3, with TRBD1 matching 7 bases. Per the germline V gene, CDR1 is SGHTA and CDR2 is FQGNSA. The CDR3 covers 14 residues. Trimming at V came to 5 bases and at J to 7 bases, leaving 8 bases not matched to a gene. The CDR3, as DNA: TGTGCCAGCAGCCCTCGACAGGGAAGGAACACCATATATTTT. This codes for CASSPRQGRNTIYF.

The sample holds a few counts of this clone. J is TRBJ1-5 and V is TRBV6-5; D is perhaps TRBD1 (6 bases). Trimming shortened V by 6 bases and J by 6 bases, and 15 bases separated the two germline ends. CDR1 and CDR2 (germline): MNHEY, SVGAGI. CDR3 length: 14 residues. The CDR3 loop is CASSPTGYSQPQHF. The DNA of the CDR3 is TGTGCCAGCAGCCCCACAGGGTATAGTCAGCCCCAGCATTTT.

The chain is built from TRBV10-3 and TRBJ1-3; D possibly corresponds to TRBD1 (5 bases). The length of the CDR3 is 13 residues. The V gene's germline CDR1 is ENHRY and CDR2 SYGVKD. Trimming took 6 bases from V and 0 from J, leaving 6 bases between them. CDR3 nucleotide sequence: TGTGCCATCAGGGACAACTCTGGAAACACCATATATTTT. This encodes CAIRDNSGNTIYF.

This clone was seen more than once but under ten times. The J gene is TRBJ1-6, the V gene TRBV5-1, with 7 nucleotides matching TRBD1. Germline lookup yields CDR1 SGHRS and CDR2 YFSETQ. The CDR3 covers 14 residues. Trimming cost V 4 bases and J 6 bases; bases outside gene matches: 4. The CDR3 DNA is TGCGCCAGCAGCCCATACAGGGGTAATTCACCCCTCCACTTT. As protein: CASSPYRGNSPLHF.

Written as DNA, the CDR3 is TGTGCCAGCAGCTTCTTCCTTTCTGGGGCCAACGTCCTGACTTTC. Translating gives CASSFFLSGANVLTF. V and J are TRBV7-2 and TRBJ2-6; no reliable D call. CDR1 and CDR2 from the germline V gene are SGHTA and FQGNSA. The CDR3 is 15 residues long. Trimming stripped 3 bases from V and 1 base from J, with 7 bases between.

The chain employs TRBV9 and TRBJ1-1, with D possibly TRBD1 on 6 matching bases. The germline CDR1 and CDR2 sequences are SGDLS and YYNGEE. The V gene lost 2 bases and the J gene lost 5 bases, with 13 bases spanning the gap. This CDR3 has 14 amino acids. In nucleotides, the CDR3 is TGTGCCAGCAGCGTTGCAGGGGTCGGGACTGAAGCTTTCTTT. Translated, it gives CASSVAGVGTEAFF.

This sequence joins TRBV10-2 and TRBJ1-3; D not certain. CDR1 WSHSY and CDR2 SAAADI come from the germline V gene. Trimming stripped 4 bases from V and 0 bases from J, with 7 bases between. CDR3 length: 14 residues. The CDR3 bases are TGCGCCAGCAGTGTGGGCATCTCTGGAAACACCATATATTTT. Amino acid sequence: CASSVGISGNTIYF.

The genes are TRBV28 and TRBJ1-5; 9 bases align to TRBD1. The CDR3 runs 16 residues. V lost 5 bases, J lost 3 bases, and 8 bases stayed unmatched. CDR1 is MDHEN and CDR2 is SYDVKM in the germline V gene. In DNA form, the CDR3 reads TGTGCCAGCAGTCCACCCGGGACAGGGAACAATCAGCCCCAGCATTTT. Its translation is CASSPPGTGNNQPQHF.

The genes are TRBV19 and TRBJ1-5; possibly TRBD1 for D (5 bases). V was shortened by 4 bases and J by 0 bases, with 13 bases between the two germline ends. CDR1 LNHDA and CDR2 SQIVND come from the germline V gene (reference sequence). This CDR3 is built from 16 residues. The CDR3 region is CASSTAGFTSNQPQHF. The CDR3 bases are TGTGCCAGTAGTACCGCAGGGTTTACTAGCAATCAGCCCCAGCATTTT.

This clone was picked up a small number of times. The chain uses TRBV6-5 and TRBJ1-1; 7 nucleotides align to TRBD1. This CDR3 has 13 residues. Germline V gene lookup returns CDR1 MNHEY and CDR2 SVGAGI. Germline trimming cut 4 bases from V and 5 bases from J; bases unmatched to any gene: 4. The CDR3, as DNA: TGTGCCAGCAGTTCTACAGGGGAAACTGAAGCTTTCTTT. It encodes CASSSTGETEAFF.

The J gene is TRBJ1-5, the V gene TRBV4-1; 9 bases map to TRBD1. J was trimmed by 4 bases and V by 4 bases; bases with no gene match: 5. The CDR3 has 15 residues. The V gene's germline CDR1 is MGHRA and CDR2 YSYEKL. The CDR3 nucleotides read TGCGCCAGCAGCCCGGGACAGGGTGCGAATCAGCCCCAGCATTTT. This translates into CASSPGQGANQPQHF.